These 16 T cell receptor beta chains originate from one sample sequenced in a study of T cell responses to AZD1222 COVID-19 vaccine. Assay used: immunoSEQ multiplex PCR; TCRdb lists only in-frame clones, some missing. Counted here are some 100,000 clones, about nine tenths occurring once; the ten biggest clones make up 9.5% to 13%. The sequenced sample was peripheral blood, obtained on day 0 of AZD1222 vaccination. Every receptor here comes from an adult in good health.

The chain recombines TRBV10-1 with TRBJ2-5; TRBD2 agrees at 12 bases. CDR3 length: 15 amino acids. The V gene's germline CDR1 is WNHNN and CDR2 SYGVQD (reference sequence). V shed 6 bases, J shed 4 bases, and the junction held 6 bases outside the gene matches. CDR3 amino acids: CASSPSGGELETQYF. The CDR3 coding sequence is TGCGCCAGCAGCCCTAGCGGGGGGGAATTAGAGACCCAGTACTTC.

This chain uses TRBV9 with TRBJ2-3, with D uncertain. Germline assignment: CDR1 SGDLS and CDR2 YYNGEE. The CDR3 is 14 amino acids. V lost 0 bases to trimming and J lost 4 bases, with 9 bases between them. The CDR3: CASSVARLADTQYF. In DNA, the CDR3 is TGTGCCAGCAGCGTAGCTAGGTTAGCAGATACGCAGTATTTT.

J is TRBJ2-7 and V is TRBV5-1, with 9 bases aligning to TRBD1. Germline CDR1 and CDR2: SGHRS and YFSETQ. CDR3 size: 14 residues. Germline trimming cut 4 bases from V and 2 bases from J; bases unmatched to any gene: 4. CDR3 sequence reads: CASSGTGLTYEQYF. The CDR3 DNA follows: TGCGCCAGCAGCGGGACAGGGTTGACCTACGAGCAGTACTTC.

The J gene is TRBJ2-7, the V gene TRBV2; 7 bases align to TRBD1. After removal of 5 bases from V and 4 bases from J, the junction contained 5 bases not matched to a gene. The CDR3 loop spans 13 amino acids. In germline, CDR1 is SNHLY, CDR2 FYNNEI. The CDR3 DNA reads as TGTGCCAGCAGTTGGGAGACAGGGTACGAGCAGTACTTC. Its translation: CASSWETGYEQYF.

The rearrangement uses TRBV19 and TRBJ1-1; D possibly corresponds to TRBD1 (5 bases). The germline V and J ends were trimmed by 0 bases and 4 bases, with 9 bases remaining between them. Germline CDR1 and CDR2: LNHDA and SQIVND (reference sequence). CDR3 length equals 14 residues. CDR3 amino acids: CASSIDRAVTEAFF. DNA for the CDR3: TGTGCCAGTAGTATAGACAGGGCGGTCACTGAAGCTTTCTTT.

The rearrangement links TRBV18 to TRBJ2-7; 9 bases agree with TRBD1. Germline assignment: CDR1 KGHSH and CDR2 LQKENI. This CDR3 is built from 14 residues. The J segment lost 8 bases and the V segment lost 3 bases, leaving 8 bases of the junction unmatched. CDR3 region: CASSPRDRVHQQYF. Here the CDR3 DNA reads TGTGCCAGCTCACCCCGGGACAGGGTTCATCAGCAGTACTTC.

The V and J genes are TRBV30 and TRBJ1-2, with D unclear. The germline V gene encodes CDR1 GTSNPN and CDR2 SVGIG (reference sequence). This CDR3 spans 12 amino acids. The germline V and J ends were trimmed by 1 base and 8 bases, with 11 bases remaining between them. The CDR3 sequence is CAWSGNGGGYTF. In DNA form, the CDR3 reads TGTGCCTGGAGTGGTAATGGCGGGGGCTACACCTTC.

The V call is TRBV2, the J call TRBJ1-6; D not certain. Germline CDR1 and CDR2: SNHLY and FYNNEI. The CDR3 has 20 residues. V gave up 3 bases and J gave up 3 bases, with 24 bases separating them. CDR3: CASSEAEDIRLTIYNSPLHF. CDR3 bases: TGTGCCAGCAGTGAGGCCGAGGATATCCGCCTCACGATCTATAATTCACCCCTCCACTTT.

As to this clone: One end of the junction does not line up with germline, which may come from a read error. The CDR3 DNA reads TGTGCTAGCAGCTTAGGACTAGCGGCGAACACCGGGGAGCTGTTTTTT. This translates into CASSLGLAANTGELFF. The gene calls are TRBV7-7 and TRBJ2-2, with TRBD2 matching over 10 bases. The CDR3 runs to 16 residues. CDR1 and CDR2 (germline): SSHAT, FNYEAQ (reference sequence).

The gene calls are TRBV7-2 and TRBJ2-7; 9 bases are shared with TRBD2. Germline lookup yields CDR1 SGHTA and CDR2 FQGNSA. V trimming: 6 bases; J trimming: 6 bases; junction bases outside the gene matches: 6. The CDR3 length is 13 residues. CDR3 sequence (DNA): TGTGCCAGCAGAACGGGACTAGCAGGCGAGCAGTACTTC. Translation gives CASRTGLAGEQYF.

The chain combines TRBV10-2 with TRBJ2-7; unclear D gene. Trimming cost V 6 bases and J 0 bases, with 9 bases left between them. There are 13 residues in the CDR3. The germline V gene has CDR1 WSHSY and CDR2 SAAADI. CDR3 protein: CASSPTGSYEQYF. In nucleotides, the CDR3 is TGCGCCAGCAGCCCGACTGGCTCCTACGAGCAGTACTTC.

DNA of the CDR3: TGTGCCAGTAGTGCCAGCCTGCGGGGCGAGCAGTACTTC. It yields the protein CASSASLRGEQYF. The rearrangement links TRBV19 to TRBJ2-7; perhaps TRBD2 as D (6 bases). Trimming left V 5 bases short and J 6 bases short, with 14 bases between. The length of the CDR3 is 13 residues. Germline values: CDR1 LNHDA, CDR2 SQIVND (reference sequence).

This clone was counted once. V usage is TRBV15 and J usage is TRBJ2-7, with D hard to call. Germline V CDR1 and CDR2: LNHNV, YYDKDF (reference sequence). CDR3 size: 16 residues. V lost 5 bases to trimming and J lost 4 bases, with 21 bases between them. The CDR3 bases are TGTGCCACCAGCCCCCAGCGTGGGCAATTTCCTTACGAGCAGTACTTC. Its translation: CATSPQRGQFPYEQYF. Variable domain in full (rest from reference TRBV15 and TRBJ2-7): DAMVIQNPRYQVTQFGKPVTLSCSQTLNHNVMYWYQQKSSQAPKLLFHYYDKDFNNEADTPDNFQSRRPNTSFCFLDIRSPGLGDTAMYLCATSPQRGQFPYEQYFGPGTRLTVT.

The gene calls are TRBV2 and TRBJ2-7; D is unclear. Germline lookup yields CDR1 SNHLY and CDR2 FYNNEI. V was shortened by 6 bases and J by 4 bases, with 19 bases between the two germline ends. This CDR3 is 15 amino acids long. CDR3 nucleotides: TGTGCCAGCAGGGCGAGTAAGTCAGCCCCGTACGAGCAGTACTTC. Protein sequence: CASRASKSAPYEQYF.

This chain uses TRBV6-1 with TRBJ1-2; 7 nucleotides align to TRBD1. The CDR3 is 16 amino acids. V trimming: 4 bases; J trimming: 0 bases; junction bases outside the gene matches: 8. CDR1 and CDR2 (germline): MNHNS, SASEGT. The CDR3 DNA reads TGTGCCAGCAGTGGTACCAGGGGGTCGGCTAACTATGGCTACACCTTC. Its translation: CASSGTRGSANYGYTF.

This sequence joins TRBV10-2 and TRBJ2-7; D unclear. Germline-derived CDR1 and CDR2 are WSHSY and SAAADI. V lost 2 bases and J 6 bases, leaving 11 bases between the germline ends. The CDR3 is made up of 13 amino acids. The CDR3 is CASSEVPRSEQYF. The CDR3 coding sequence is TGCGCCAGCAGTGAGGTCCCCAGGAGCGAGCAGTACTTC.